The 20 T cell receptor beta chains presented below share a single source sample, sequenced in a study of T cells in Graves' hyperthyroidism and ophthalmopathy. TCR beta CDR3 regions were amplified from RNA. In the first-round RT-PCR of the TCR CDR3, the HTBI primer set was used. TCRdb re-called the multiplex PCR reads with MiXCR, one entry per CDR3 protein. The data show about 580,000 distinct CDR3 sequences, over 11% seen once. Input material: blood. The receptors come from a young woman with Graves' hyperthyroidism that later progressed to Graves' ophthalmopathy.

There are a few counts of this clonotype. Here the CDR3 reads CSARGVTWAVQSYEQYF. The CDR3 coding sequence is TGCAGTGCTAGAGGGGTTACGTGGGCAGTCCAGTCTTACGAGCAGTACTTC. This chain connects TRBV20-1 to TRBJ2-7; no reliable D call. The CDR3 has 17 amino acids. Trimming removed 1 base at V and 4 bases at J, with 23 bases between. CDR1 and CDR2 from the germline V gene are DFQATT and SNEGSKA (reference sequence).

This clonotype was picked up many times. The rearrangement uses TRBV20-1 and TRBJ1-5, with D perhaps matching TRBD1 (6 bases). The CDR3 loop spans 13 amino acids. Trimming cost V 2 bases and J 3 bases, with 8 bases left between them. From germline, CDR1 is DFQATT and CDR2 SNEGSKA (reference sequence). CDR3 DNA: TGCAGTGCTAGAACAGGGTACAATCAGCCCCAGCATTTT. This encodes CSARTGYNQPQHF.

The V gene is TRBV28, the J gene TRBJ1-1; the match to TRBD1 covers 10 bases. There are 16 residues in the CDR3. The V segment lost 5 bases and the J segment 2 bases; nucleotides outside the gene matches: 8. Germline assignment: CDR1 MDHEN and CDR2 SYDVKM. CDR3 sequence: CASSLGTGAINTEAFF. The CDR3 nucleotides read TGTGCCAGCAGTCTCGGGACAGGGGCTATCAACACTGAAGCTTTCTTT. Together with reference TRBV28 and TRBJ1-1, the CDR3 gives the full variable domain: DVKVTQSSRYLVKRTGEKVFLECVQDMDHENMFWYRQDPGLGLRLIYFSYDVKMKEKGDIPEGYSVSREKKERFSLILESASTNQTSMYLCASSLGTGAINTEAFFGQGTRLTVV.

This clonotype has a handful of counts. One base away lies a much larger clone, so this may be a sequencing read error. CDR3 loop: CAGSPRSGQETQYF. CDR3 nucleotides: TGTGCCGGCAGCCCTCGAAGTGGGCAAGAGACCCAGTACTTC. V usage is TRBV11-3 and J usage is TRBJ2-5; D remains unclear. Per germline, CDR1 SGHNT and CDR2 YENEEA. The CDR3 extends over 14 amino acids.

This clonotype was observed a handful of times. The rearrangement joins TRBV19 to TRBJ2-1; no clear D gene. The V gene's germline CDR1 is LNHDA and CDR2 SQIVND (reference sequence). The CDR3 has 13 amino acids. V dropped 4 bases and J dropped 4 bases, with 8 bases sitting between them. CDR3: CASSTDDYNEQFF. The CDR3 bases are TGTGCCAGTAGTACGGACGATTACAATGAGCAGTTCTTC.

Concerning this clonotype: A much larger clone lies a single base off, so this may be a read error. The chain combines TRBV20-1 with TRBJ1-1; D might be TRBD1 (5 bases). The CDR3 totals 14 residues. Deletions cut 1 base from V and 4 bases from J, with 13 bases between. The germline CDR1 and CDR2 sequences are DFQATT and SNEGSKA (reference sequence). CDR3: CSARVAGGITEAFF. Written as DNA, the CDR3 is TGCAGTGCTAGAGTTGCGGGGGGGATCACTGAAGCTTTCTTT.

This clonotype was picked up many times. The chain employs TRBV7-2 and TRBJ2-5, with D hard to call. CDR3 size: 14 residues. V was clipped by 5 bases and J by 0 bases, with 10 bases between them. Germline V CDR1 and CDR2: SGHTA, FQGNSA. CDR3 nucleotides: TGTGCCAGCAGCGTAACGGCGGACCAAGAGACCCAGTACTTC. This encodes CASSVTADQETQYF.

There are many counts of this clonotype. The CDR3 sequence is CAWSVSGWAYEQYF. CDR3 DNA sequence: TGTGCCTGGAGTGTATCCGGGTGGGCCTACGAGCAGTACTTC. This chain joins TRBV30 and TRBJ2-7; D remains ambiguous. Trimming removed 0 bases at V and 2 bases at J, with 11 bases between. The CDR3 has 14 residues. The germline CDR1 and CDR2 sequences are GTSNPN and SVGIG (reference sequence). Looking up the rest from reference TRBV30 and TRBJ2-7 gives the full variable domain: SQTIHQWPATLVQPVGSPLSLECTVEGTSNPNLYWYRQAAGRGLQLLFYSVGIGQISSEVPQNLSASRPQDRQFILSSKKLLLSDSGFYLCAWSVSGWAYEQYFGPGTRLTVT.

There are many counts of this clonotype. V and J are TRBV7-3 and TRBJ2-7, with TRBD1 matching over 9 bases. J gave up 3 bases and V 5 bases, and 8 bases lay outside the gene matches. Germline V gene sequence: CDR1 SGHTA, CDR2 FQGTGA. The CDR3 consists of 15 residues. DNA of the CDR3: TGTGCCAGCAGCCCGAAGGACAGGGGTAGCTACGAGCAGTACTTC. It codes for CASSPKDRGSYEQYF.

This clonotype has ten or more counts. The chain has TRBV27 and TRBJ1-1; D remains unclear. This CDR3 spans 13 amino acids. Trimming took off 7 bases at V and 1 base at J, with 10 bases between the two ends. Germline V gene data show CDR1 as MNHEY and CDR2 as SMNVEV (reference sequence). The CDR3 DNA is TGTGCCAGCAAGTGGGGTACGAACACTGAAGCTTTCTTT. Its protein is CASKWGTNTEAFF.

A word on this clonotype: Because the CDR3 is missing its conserved closing phenylalanine or tryptophan, this is likely a read error. This chain links TRBV30 with TRBJ1-1, with 10 bases lining up with TRBD1. This CDR3 is 13 amino acids long. The germline CDR1 and CDR2 sequences are GTSNPN and SVGIG (reference sequence). The V segment lost 4 bases and the J segment 5 bases; nucleotides outside the gene matches: 4. CDR3 sequence: CAWTRDRGTEAFL. The CDR3 DNA reads TGTGCCTGGACCCGGGACAGGGGTACTGAAGCTTTCCTT.

This clonotype was seen repeatedly, ten times or more. V usage is TRBV30 and J usage is TRBJ1-1; D possibly corresponds to TRBD1 (6 bases). This CDR3 has 14 amino acids. The V gene's germline CDR1 is GTSNPN and CDR2 SVGIG (reference sequence). Trimming took 5 bases from V and 3 from J, leaving 16 bases between them. CDR3 amino acids: CAWSGFPGDTEAFF. CDR3 nucleotides: TGTGCCTGGTCCGGGTTTCCAGGGGACACTGAAGCTTTCTTT.

This clonotype was seen more than once but under ten times. The chain recombines TRBV14 with TRBJ2-1; D is tentatively TRBD1 or TRBD2 (5 bases each). Germline loops: CDR1 SGHDN, CDR2 FVKESK. This CDR3 has 15 residues. V lost 2 bases and J 2 bases, leaving 10 bases between the germline ends. As DNA, the CDR3 is TGTGCCAGCAGCCAAAGGGGCGGGCCCTACAATGAGCAGTTCTTC. Translated: CASSQRGGPYNEQFF.

The chain joins TRBV5-6 to TRBJ2-7; 9 bases match TRBD1. Per the germline V gene, CDR1 is SGHDT and CDR2 is YYEEEE. Trimming removed 3 bases from V and 3 bases from J; junction bases left unmatched: 4. The CDR3 has 14 residues. The CDR3 reads CASSYGTGNYEQYF. The CDR3 DNA follows: TGTGCCAGCAGCTATGGGACAGGGAACTACGAGCAGTACTTC.

This clonotype was seen only a few times. This chain joins TRBV5-1 and TRBJ1-3; TRBD1 aligns across 9 bases. The CDR3 loop spans 16 amino acids. The germline V gene encodes CDR1 SGHRS and CDR2 YFSETQ. V lost 2 bases, J lost 4 bases, and 7 bases stayed unmatched. The CDR3 loop reads CASSLLGQGSGNTIYF. The CDR3, as DNA: TGCGCCAGCAGCTTACTGGGACAGGGATCCGGAAACACCATATATTTT.

This clonotype was counted many times. The chain employs TRBV14 and TRBJ2-5, with 8 bases identical to TRBD2. The CDR3 covers 14 residues. The V segment lost 8 bases and the J segment 5 bases; nucleotides outside the gene matches: 10. Germline CDR1 is SGHDN and CDR2 is FVKESK. The CDR3 region has the DNA TGTGCCAGCCGGGGTAACGCTAGCGGGGAGACCCAGTACTTC. Translation gives CASRGNASGETQYF.

This clonotype showed up many times. CDR3 amino acids: CATRHDKAFF. The CDR3 nucleotides are TGTGCCACCCGACACGATAAAGCTTTCTTT. The chain carries TRBV2 and TRBJ1-1; D remains unclear. The CDR3 spans 10 residues. CDR1 and CDR2 from the germline V gene are SNHLY and FYNNEI. V was cut by 10 bases and J by 9 bases, with 12 bases left in between.

CDR3 region: CASSPRGTQYF. For the CDR3, the DNA is TGTGCCAGCAGCCCCCGAGGGACCCAGTACTTC. The V and J genes are TRBV12-3 or TRBV12-4 and TRBJ2-5; no clear D gene. Trimming took 6 bases from V and 7 from J, leaving 9 bases between them. The CDR3 covers 11 residues.

This clonotype was counted at least ten times. The J gene is TRBJ2-5, the V gene TRBV7-2; D uncertain. The V gene lost 4 bases and the J gene lost 4 bases, with 10 bases spanning the gap. Per germline, CDR1 SGHTA and CDR2 FQGNSA. This CDR3 comprises 13 residues. The CDR3 coding sequence is TGTGCCAGCAGCTCTCCCCTGCGAGAGACCCAGTACTTC. Encoded protein: CASSSPLRETQYF.

This clonotype was detected ten times or more. The J gene is TRBJ1-1, the V gene TRBV18; D is undetermined. V dropped 6 bases and J dropped 1 base, with 15 bases sitting between them. This CDR3 is built from 15 residues. Germline values: CDR1 KGHSH, CDR2 LQKENI. The CDR3 DNA follows: TGTGCCAGCTCCCTGCGTCAGGCGAAGAACACTGAAGCTTTCTTT. This sequence encodes CASSLRQAKNTEAFF.